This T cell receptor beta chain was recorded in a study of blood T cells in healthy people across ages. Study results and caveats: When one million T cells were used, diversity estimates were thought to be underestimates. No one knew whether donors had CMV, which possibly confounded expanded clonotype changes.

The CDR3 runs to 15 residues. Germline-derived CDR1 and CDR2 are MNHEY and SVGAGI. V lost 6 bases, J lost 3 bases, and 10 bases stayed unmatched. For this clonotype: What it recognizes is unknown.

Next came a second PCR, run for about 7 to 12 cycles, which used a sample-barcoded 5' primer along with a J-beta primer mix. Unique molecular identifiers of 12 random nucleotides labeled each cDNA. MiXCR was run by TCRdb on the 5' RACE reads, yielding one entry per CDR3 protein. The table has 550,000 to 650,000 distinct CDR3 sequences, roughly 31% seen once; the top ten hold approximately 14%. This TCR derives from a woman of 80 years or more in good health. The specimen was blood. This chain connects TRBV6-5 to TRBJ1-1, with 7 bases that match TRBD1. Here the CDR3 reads CASSPGTAGDTEAFF. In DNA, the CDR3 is TGTGCCAGCAGCCCCGGGACAGCTGGAGACACTGAAGCTTTCTTT.